The TCR beta chain described here comes from a study of blood T cell repertoires in COVID-19. Study details: Nucleic acid was either cDNA or gDNA, and it came from T cells, B-cell-depleted T cells, or PBMCs.

Original analysis: Cell counts per sample came from amplifying reference gene primers. Using immunoSEQ multiplex PCR, the repertoire was profiled, and TCRdb retains in-frame clones only, with some absent. The D gene and trimming were derived from the DNA, and the V and J assignments and clone size from that table. The table records 80,000 or so clones, approximately 81% of them present only once. Germline CDR1 reads SGDLS; CDR2 reads YYNGEE. V lost 4 bases to trimming and J lost 3 bases, with 10 bases between them. This CDR3 region has 13 residues. This sequence joins TRBV9 and TRBJ2-5, with TRBD2 as a possible D gene (6 bases). Sequenced: peripheral blood. The receptor's source is a woman in her sixties with acute or convalescent COVID-19. The chain's CDR3 is CASSKRREETQYF. CDR3 bases: TGTGCCAGCAGCAAACGGAGGGAAGAGACCCAGTACTTC.